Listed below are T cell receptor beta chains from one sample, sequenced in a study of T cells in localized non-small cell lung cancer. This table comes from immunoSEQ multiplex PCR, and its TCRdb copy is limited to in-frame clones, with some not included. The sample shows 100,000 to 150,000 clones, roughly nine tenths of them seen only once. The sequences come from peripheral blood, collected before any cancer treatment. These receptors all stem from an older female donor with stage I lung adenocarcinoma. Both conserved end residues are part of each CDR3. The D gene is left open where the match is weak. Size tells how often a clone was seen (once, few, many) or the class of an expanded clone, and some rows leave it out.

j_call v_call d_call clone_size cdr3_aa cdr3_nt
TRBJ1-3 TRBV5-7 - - CASSPGQRGSGNTIYF TGTGCCAGCAGCCCTGGACAGCGGGGCTCTGGAAACACCATATATTTT
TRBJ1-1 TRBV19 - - CASSIKGNTEAFF TGTGCCAGTAGTATAAAAGGGAACACTGAAGCTTTCTTT
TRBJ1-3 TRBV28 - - CASSTRQILSGNTIYF TGTGCCAGCAGTACTCGACAGATCCTCTCTGGAAACACCATATATTTT
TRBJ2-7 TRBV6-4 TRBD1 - CASSQPGTDFYEQYF TGTGCCAGCAGTCAACCCGGGACAGATTTCTACGAGCAGTACTTC
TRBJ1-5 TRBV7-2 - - CASSLVGGQPQHF TGTGCCAGCAGCTTAGTAGGCGGTCAGCCCCAGCATTTT
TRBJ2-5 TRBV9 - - CASSVVGREWETQYF TGTGCCAGCAGCGTAGTCGGCAGGGAGTGGGAGACCCAGTACTTC
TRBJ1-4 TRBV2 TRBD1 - CASREGGSRGLGNEKLFF TGTGCCAGCAGAGAAGGGGGCTCGCGGGGGCTCGGGAATGAAAAACTGTTTTTT
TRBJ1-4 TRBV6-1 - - CASSDRVGNEKLFF TGTGCCAGCAGTGATAGGGTAGGGAATGAAAAACTGTTTTTT
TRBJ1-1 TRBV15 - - CATSRSNTEAFF TGTGCCACCAGCAGGAGCAACACTGAAGCTTTCTTT
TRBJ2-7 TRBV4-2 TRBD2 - CASSHPYDPKREATYEQYF TGTGCCAGCAGCCATCCTTATGACCCAAAGCGGGAGGCAACTTACGAGCAGTACTTC
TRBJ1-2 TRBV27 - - CASSLSRGSPDGYTF TGTGCCAGCAGTTTATCTAGGGGGAGTCCGGATGGCTACACCTTC
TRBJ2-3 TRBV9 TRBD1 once CASSVAEGATDTQYF TGTGCCAGCAGCGTAGCTGAGGGGGCCACAGATACGCAGTATTTT
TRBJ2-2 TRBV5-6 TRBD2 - CASTRERESNGELFF TGTGCCAGCACTCGGGAGCGGGAGTCCAACGGGGAGCTGTTTTTT
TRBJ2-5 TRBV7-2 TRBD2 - CASSAGVGKTQYF TGTGCCAGCAGCGCGGGAGTGGGGAAGACCCAGTACTTC
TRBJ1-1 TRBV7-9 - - CASSQQGFEAFF TGTGCCAGCAGCCAGCAGGGATTTGAAGCTTTCTTT
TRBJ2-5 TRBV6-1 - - CASMGTLRETQYF TGTGCCAGCATGGGCACACTACGGGAGACCCAGTACTTC
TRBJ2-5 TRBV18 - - CASSSEPPGTDQETQYF TGTGCCAGCTCCTCCGAACCCCCCGGGACGGACCAAGAGACCCAGTACTTC
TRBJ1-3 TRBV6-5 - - CASSYSIGASGNTIYF TGTGCCAGCAGTTACTCGATCGGGGCGTCTGGAAACACCATATATTTT
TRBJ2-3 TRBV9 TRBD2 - CASSASSGRGTDTQYF TGTGCCAGCAGCGCTTCTAGCGGGAGAGGGACAGATACGCAGTATTTT
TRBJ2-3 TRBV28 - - CASRGLGGSTDTQYF TGTGCCAGCAGGGGGCTAGGAGGTAGCACAGATACGCAGTATTTT
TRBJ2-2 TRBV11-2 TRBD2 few CASSVSGRGVGELFF TGTGCCAGCAGCGTTAGCGGGAGAGGGGTCGGGGAGCTGTTTTTT
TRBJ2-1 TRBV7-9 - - CASSQTPGNEQFF TGTGCCAGCAGCCAGACGCCAGGGAATGAGCAGTTCTTC
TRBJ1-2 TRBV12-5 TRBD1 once CASGLGRDRRNYGYTF TGTGCTAGTGGTTTGGGCCGGGACAGGCGAAACTATGGCTACACCTTC
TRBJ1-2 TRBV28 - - CASRATRGINYGYTF TGTGCCAGCAGAGCAACCCGGGGGATAAACTATGGCTACACCTTC